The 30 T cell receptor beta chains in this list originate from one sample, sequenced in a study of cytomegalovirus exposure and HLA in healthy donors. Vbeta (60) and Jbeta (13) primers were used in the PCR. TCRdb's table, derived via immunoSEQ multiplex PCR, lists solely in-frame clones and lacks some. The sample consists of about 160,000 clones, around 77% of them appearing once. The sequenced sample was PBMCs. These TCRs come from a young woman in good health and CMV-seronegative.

The CDR3 sequence: CSAAPTTEQYF. The CDR3 DNA follows: TGCAGTGCCGCCCCTACTACAGAGCAGTACTTC. The chain is built from TRBV20-1 and TRBJ2-7; D ambiguous. Germline V gene lookup returns CDR1 DFQATT and CDR2 SNEGSKA (reference sequence). Trimming cost V 6 bases and J 7 bases, with 13 bases left between them. The CDR3 length is 11 residues.

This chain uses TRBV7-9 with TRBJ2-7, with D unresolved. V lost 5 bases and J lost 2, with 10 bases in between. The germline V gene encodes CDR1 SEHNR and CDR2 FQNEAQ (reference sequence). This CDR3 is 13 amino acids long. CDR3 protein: CASSLNSPYEQYF. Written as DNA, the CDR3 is TGTGCCAGCAGCCTGAACAGCCCCTACGAGCAGTACTTC.

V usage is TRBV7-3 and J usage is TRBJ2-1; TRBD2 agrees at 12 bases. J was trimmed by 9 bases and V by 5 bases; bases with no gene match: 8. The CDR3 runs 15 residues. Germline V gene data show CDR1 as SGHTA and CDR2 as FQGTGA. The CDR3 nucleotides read TGTGCCAGCAGCCTGACTAGCGGGGGAGTCGGTGAGCAGTTCTTC. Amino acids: CASSLTSGGVGEQFF.

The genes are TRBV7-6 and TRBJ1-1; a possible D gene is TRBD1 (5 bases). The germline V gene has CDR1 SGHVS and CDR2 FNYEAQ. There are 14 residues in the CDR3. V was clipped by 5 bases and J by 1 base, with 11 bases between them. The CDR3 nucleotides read TGTGCCAGCAGCCCTTGGGGGGGGAACACTGAAGCTTTCTTT. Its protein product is CASSPWGGNTEAFF.

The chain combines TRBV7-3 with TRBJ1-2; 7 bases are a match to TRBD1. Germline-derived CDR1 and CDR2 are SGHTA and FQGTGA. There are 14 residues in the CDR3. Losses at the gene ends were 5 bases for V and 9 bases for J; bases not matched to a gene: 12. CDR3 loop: CASSETGTVGSYTF. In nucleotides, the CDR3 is TGTGCCAGCAGCGAAACCGGGACAGTCGGAAGCTACACCTTC. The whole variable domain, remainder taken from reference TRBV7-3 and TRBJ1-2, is GAGVSQTPSNKVTEKGKYVELRCDPISGHTALYWYRQSLGQGPEFLIYFQGTGAADDSGLPNDRFFAVRPEGSVSTLKIQRTERGDSAVYLCASSETGTVGSYTFGSGTRLTVV.

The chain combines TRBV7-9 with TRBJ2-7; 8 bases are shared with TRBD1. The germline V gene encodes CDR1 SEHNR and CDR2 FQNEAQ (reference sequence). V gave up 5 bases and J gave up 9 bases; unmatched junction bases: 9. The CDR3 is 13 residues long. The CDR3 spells CASSKSTGVGQYF. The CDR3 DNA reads TGTGCCAGCAGCAAATCGACAGGGGTCGGGCAGTACTTC.

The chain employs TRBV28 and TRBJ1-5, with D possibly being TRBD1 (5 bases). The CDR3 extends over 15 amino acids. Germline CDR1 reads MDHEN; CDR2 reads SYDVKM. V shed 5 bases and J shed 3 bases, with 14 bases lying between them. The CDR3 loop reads CASSDQGSPNQPQHF. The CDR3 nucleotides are TGTGCCAGCAGTGATCAGGGCTCCCCCAATCAGCCCCAGCATTTT.

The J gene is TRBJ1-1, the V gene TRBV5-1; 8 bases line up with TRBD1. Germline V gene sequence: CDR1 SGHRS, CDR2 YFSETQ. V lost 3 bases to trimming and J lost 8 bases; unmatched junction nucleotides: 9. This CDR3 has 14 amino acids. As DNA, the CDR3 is TGCGCCAGCAGCTCCGCCAGGACAGGGAAAGAAGCTTTCTTT. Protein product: CASSSARTGKEAFF.

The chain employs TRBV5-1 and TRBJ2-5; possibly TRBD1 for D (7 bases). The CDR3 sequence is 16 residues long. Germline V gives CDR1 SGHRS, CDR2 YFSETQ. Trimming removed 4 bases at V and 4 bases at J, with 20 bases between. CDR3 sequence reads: CASSPPSGGPSETQYF. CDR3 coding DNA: TGCGCCAGCAGCCCTCCTTCAGGGGGGCCCTCAGAGACCCAGTACTTC. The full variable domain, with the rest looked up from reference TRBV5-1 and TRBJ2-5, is KAGVTQTPRYLIKTRGQQVTLSCSPISGHRSVSWYQQTPGQGLQFLFEYFSETQRNKGNFPGRFSGRQFSNSRSEMNVSTLELGDSALYLCASSPPSGGPSETQYFGPGTRLLVL.

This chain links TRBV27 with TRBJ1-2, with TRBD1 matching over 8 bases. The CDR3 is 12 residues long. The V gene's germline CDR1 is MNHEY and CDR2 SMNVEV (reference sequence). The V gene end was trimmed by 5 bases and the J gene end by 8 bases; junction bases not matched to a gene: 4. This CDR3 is CASSTQGGGYTF. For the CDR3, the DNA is TGTGCCAGCAGTACACAGGGGGGAGGCTACACCTTC.

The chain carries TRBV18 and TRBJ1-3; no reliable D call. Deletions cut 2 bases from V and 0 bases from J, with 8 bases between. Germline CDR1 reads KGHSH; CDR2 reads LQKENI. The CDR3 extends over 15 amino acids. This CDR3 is CASSPDNLSGNTIYF. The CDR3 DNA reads TGTGCCAGCTCACCAGACAACCTCTCTGGAAACACCATATATTTT. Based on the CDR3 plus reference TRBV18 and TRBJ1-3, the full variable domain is NAGVMQNPRHLVRRRGQEARLRCSPMKGHSHVYWYRQLPEEGLKFMVYLQKENIIDESGMPKERFSAEFPKEGPSILRIQQVVRGDSAAYFCASSPDNLSGNTIYFGEGSWLTVV.

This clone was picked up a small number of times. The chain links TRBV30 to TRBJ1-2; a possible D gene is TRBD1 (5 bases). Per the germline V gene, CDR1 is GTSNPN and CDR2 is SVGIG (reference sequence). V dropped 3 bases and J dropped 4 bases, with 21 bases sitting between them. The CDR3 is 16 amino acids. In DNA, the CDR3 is TGTGCCTGGAGCACACCGGGACTCAAGATGGGCTATGGCTACACCTTC. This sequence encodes CAWSTPGLKMGYGYTF. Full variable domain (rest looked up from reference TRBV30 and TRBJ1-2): SQTIHQWPATLVQPVGSPLSLECTVEGTSNPNLYWYRQAAGRGLQLLFYSVGIGQISSEVPQNLSASRPQDRQFILSSKKLLLSDSGFYLCAWSTPGLKMGYGYTFGSGTRLTVV.

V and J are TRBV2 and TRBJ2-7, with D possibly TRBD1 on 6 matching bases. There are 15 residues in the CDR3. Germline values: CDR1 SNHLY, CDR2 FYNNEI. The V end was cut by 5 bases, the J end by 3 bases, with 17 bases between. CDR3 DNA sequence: TGTGCCAGCAGTCGAAGTGGGACAAGGGACTACGAGCAGTACTTC. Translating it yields CASSRSGTRDYEQYF.

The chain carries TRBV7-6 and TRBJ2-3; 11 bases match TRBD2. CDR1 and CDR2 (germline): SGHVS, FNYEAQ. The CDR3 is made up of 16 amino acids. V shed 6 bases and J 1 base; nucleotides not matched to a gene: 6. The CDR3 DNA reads TGTGCCAGCAGTCTAGCGGGGGGCCTAGGCACAGATACGCAGTATTTT. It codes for CASSLAGGLGTDTQYF.

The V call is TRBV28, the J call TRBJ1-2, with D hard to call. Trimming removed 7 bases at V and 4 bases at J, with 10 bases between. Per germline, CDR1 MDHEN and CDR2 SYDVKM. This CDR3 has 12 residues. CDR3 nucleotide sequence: TGTGCCAGCACACTTCGCGGCTATGGCTACACCTTC. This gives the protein CASTLRGYGYTF.

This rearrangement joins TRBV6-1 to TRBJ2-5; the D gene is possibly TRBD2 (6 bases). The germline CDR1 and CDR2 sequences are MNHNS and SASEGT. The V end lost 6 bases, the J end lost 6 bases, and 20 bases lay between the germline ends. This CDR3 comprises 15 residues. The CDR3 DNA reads TGTGCCAGCAGGGGACTCCCACCGATTGGAAAGACCCAGTACTTC. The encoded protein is CASRGLPPIGKTQYF.

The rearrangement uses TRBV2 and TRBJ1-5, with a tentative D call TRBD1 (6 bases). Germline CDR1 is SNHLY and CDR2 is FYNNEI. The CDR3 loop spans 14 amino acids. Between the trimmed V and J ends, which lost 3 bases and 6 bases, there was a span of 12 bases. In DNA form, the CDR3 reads TGTGCCAGCAGTGAGTACAGGGACCTTCAGCCCCAGCATTTT. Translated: CASSEYRDLQPQHF. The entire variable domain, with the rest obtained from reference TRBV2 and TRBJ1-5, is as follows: EPEVTQTPSHQVTQMGQEVILRCVPISNHLYFYWYRQILGQKVEFLVSFYNNEISEKSEIFDDQFSVERPDGSNFTLKIRSTKLEDSAMYFCASSEYRDLQPQHFGDGTRLSIL.

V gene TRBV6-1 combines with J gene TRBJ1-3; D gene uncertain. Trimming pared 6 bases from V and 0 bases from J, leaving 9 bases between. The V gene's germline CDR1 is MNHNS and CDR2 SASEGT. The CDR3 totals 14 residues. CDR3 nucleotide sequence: TGTGCCAGCAGGTTAATTATCTCTGGAAACACCATATATTTT. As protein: CASRLIISGNTIYF.

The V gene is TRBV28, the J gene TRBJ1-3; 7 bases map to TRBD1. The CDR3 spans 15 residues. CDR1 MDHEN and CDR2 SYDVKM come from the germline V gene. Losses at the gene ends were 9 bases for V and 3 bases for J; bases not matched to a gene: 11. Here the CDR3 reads CASGGQLFSGNTIYF. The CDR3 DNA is TGTGCCAGTGGGGGACAGCTCTTTAGTGGAAACACCATATATTTT.

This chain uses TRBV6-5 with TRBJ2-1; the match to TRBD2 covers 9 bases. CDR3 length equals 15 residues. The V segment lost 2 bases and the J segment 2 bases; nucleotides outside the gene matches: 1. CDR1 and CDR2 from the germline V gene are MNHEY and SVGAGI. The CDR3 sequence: CASSYLAGPYNEQFF. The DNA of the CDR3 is TGTGCCAGCAGTTACCTAGCGGGACCCTACAATGAGCAGTTCTTC.

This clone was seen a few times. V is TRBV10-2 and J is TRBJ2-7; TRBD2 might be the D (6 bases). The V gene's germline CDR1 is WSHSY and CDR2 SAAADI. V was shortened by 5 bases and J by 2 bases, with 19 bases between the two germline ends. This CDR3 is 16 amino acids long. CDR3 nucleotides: TGCGCCAGCAGTCCGGGATCCGGGAGAAGACCCTACGAGCAGTACTTC. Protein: CASSPGSGRRPYEQYF.

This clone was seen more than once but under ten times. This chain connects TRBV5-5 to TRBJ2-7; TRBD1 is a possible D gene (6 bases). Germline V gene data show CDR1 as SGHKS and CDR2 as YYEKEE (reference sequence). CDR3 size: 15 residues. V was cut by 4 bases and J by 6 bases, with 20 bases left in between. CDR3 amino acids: CASSLYSDRSTEQYF. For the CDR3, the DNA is TGTGCCAGCAGCCTTTACTCTGACAGGTCGACCGAGCAGTACTTC.

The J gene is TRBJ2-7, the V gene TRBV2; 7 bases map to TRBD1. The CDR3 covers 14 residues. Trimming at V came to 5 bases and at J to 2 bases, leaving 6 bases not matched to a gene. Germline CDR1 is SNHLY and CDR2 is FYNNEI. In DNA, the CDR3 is TGTGCCAGCAGTCCCGGGACAGCACCCTACGAGCAGTACTTC. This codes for CASSPGTAPYEQYF.

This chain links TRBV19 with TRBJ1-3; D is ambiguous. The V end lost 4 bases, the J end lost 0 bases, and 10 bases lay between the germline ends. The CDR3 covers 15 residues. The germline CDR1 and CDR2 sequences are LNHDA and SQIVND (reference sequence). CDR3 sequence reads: CASSKEGSSGNTIYF. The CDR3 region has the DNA TGTGCCAGTAGTAAGGAGGGCAGCTCTGGAAACACCATATATTTT.

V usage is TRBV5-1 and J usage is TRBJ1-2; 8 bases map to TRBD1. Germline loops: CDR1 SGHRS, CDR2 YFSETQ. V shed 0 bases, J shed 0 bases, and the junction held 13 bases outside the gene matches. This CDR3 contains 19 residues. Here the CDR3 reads CASSLERDRRDTANYGYTF. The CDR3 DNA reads TGCGCCAGCAGCTTGGAGCGGGACAGGCGAGACACCGCTAACTATGGCTACACCTTC.

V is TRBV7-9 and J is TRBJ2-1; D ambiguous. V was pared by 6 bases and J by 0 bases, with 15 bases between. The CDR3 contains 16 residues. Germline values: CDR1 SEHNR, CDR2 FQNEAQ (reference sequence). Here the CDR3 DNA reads TGTGCCAGCAGTCCCCGAGGCCGAAGCTCCTACAATGAGCAGTTCTTC. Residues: CASSPRGRSSYNEQFF. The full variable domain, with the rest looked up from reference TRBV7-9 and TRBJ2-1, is DTGVSQNPRHKITKRGQNVTFRCDPISEHNRLYWYRQTLGQGPEFLTYFQNEAQLEKSRLLSDRFSAERPKGSFSTLEIQRTEQGDSAMYLCASSPRGRSSYNEQFFGPGTRLTVL.

CDR3 in amino acids: CASSPRTGGSGYTF. DNA of the CDR3: TGTGCCAGCAGTCCCCGGACAGGGGGCTCTGGCTACACCTTC. The rearrangement joins TRBV6-5 to TRBJ1-2, with TRBD1 matching 11 bases. The junction had 6 bases not matched to a gene; V was cut back by 5 bases and J by 7 bases. Germline lookup yields CDR1 MNHEY and CDR2 SVGAGI. CDR3 length: 14 amino acids.

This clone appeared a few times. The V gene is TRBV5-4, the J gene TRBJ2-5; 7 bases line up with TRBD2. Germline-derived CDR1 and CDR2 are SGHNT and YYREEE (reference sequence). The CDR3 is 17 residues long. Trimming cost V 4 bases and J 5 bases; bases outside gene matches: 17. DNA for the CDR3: TGTGCCAGCAGCCCCGGGGGGACGCATATGAAACGGGAGACCCAGTACTTC. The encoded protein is CASSPGGTHMKRETQYF.

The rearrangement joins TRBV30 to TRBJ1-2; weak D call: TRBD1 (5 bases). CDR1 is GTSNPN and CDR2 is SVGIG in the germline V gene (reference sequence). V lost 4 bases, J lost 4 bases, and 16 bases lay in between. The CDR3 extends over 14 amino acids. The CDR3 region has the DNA TGTGCCTGGACTCCTGGGGGGAGTGGCTATGGCTACACCTTC. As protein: CAWTPGGSGYGYTF. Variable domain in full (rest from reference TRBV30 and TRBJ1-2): SQTIHQWPATLVQPVGSPLSLECTVEGTSNPNLYWYRQAAGRGLQLLFYSVGIGQISSEVPQNLSASRPQDRQFILSSKKLLLSDSGFYLCAWTPGGSGYGYTFGSGTRLTVV.

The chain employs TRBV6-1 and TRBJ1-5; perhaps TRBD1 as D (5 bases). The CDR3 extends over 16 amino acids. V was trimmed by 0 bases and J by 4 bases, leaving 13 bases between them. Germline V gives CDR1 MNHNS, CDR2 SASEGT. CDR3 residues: CASSEAGGLGNQPQHF. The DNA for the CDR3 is TGTGCCAGCAGTGAAGCGGGGGGGTTAGGGAATCAGCCCCAGCATTTT.